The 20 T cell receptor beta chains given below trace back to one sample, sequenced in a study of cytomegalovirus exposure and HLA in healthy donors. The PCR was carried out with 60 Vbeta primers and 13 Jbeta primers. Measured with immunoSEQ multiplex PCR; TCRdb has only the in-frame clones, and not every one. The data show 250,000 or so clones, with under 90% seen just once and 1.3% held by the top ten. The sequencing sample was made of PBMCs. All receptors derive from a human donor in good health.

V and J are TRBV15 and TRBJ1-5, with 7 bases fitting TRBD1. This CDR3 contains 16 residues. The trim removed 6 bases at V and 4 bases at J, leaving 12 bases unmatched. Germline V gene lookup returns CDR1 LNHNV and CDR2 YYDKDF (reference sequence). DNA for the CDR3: TGTGCCACCAGGGAAGGACAGGTTTTCCCTAATCAGCCCCAGCATTTT. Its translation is CATREGQVFPNQPQHF.

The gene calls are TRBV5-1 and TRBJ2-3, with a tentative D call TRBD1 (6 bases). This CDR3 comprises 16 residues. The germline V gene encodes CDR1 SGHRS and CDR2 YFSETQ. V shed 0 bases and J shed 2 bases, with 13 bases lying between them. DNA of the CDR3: TGCGCCAGCAGCTTGGGACCGGGACAAGTCACAGATACGCAGTATTTT. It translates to CASSLGPGQVTDTQYF.

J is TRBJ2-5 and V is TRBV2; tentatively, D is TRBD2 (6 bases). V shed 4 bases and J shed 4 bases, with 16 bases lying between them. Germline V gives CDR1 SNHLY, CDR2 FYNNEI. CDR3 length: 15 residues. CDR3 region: CASSAEGTRLETQYF. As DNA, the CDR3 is TGTGCCAGCAGTGCAGAGGGGACTCGCCTAGAGACCCAGTACTTC.

The CDR3 nucleotides are TGTGCCAGCTCCCTAACGGGGGGAAACACTGAAGCTTTCTTT. Translated: CASSLTGGNTEAFF. The chain couples TRBV18 to TRBJ1-1; D is possibly TRBD1 (5 bases). The germline V gene has CDR1 KGHSH and CDR2 LQKENI. V was shortened by 6 bases and J by 2 bases, with 13 bases between the two germline ends. This CDR3 comprises 14 residues.

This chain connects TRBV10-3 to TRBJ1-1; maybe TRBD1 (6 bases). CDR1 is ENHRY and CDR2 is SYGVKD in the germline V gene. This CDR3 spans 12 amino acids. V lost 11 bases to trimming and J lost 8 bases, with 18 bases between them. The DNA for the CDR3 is TGTGCCGCGGGGGCAAGGGGGGTGGAAGCTTTCTTT. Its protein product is CAAGARGVEAFF.

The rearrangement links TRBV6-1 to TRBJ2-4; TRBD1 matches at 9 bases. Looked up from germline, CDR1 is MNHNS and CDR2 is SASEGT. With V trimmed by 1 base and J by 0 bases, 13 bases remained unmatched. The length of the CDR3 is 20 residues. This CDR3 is CASSEGGTGRGSVAKNIQYF. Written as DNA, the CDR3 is TGTGCCAGCAGTGAAGGGGGGACAGGGAGGGGTTCGGTAGCCAAAAACATTCAGTACTTC.

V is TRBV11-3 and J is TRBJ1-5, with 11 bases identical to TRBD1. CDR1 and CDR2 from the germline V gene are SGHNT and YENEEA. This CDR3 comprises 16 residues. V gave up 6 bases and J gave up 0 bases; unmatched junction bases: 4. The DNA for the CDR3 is TGTGCCAGCAGAGGGACAGGGGGTTATAGCAATCAGCCCCAGCATTTT. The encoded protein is CASRGTGGYSNQPQHF.

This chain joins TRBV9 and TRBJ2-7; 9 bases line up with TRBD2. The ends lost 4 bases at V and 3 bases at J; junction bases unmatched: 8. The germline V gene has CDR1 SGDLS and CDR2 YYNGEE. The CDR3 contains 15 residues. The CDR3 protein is CASSPSGRPNYEQYF. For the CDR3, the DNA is TGTGCCAGCAGCCCCAGCGGGAGGCCGAACTACGAGCAGTACTTC.

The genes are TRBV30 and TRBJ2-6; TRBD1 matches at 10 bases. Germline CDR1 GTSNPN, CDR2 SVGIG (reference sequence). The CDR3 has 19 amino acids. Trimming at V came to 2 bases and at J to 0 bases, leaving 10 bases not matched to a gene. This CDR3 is CAWSFQVRTGGSGANVLTF. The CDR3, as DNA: TGTGCCTGGAGTTTCCAAGTAAGGACAGGGGGCTCTGGGGCCAACGTCCTGACTTTC.

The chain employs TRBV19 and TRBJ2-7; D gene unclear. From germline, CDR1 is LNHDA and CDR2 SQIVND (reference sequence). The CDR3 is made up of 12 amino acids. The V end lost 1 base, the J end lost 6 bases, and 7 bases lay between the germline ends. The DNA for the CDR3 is TGTGCCAGTAGTATAGGAAGCCGCGAGCAGTACTTC. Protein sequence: CASSIGSREQYF.

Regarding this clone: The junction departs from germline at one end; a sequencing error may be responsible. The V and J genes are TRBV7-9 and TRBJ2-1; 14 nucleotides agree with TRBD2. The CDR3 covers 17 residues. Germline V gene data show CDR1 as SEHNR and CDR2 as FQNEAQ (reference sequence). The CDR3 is CSSSSFLTSGRDNEQFF. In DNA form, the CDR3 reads TGTTCCAGCAGCTCTTTTCTGACTAGCGGGAGGGACAATGAGCAGTTCTTC. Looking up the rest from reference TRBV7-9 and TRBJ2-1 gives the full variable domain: DTGVSQNPRHKITKRGQNVTFRCDPISEHNRLYWYRQTLGQGPEFLTYFQNEAQLEKSRLLSDRFSAERPKGSFSTLEIQRTEQGDSAMYLCSSSSFLTSGRDNEQFFGPGTRLTVL.

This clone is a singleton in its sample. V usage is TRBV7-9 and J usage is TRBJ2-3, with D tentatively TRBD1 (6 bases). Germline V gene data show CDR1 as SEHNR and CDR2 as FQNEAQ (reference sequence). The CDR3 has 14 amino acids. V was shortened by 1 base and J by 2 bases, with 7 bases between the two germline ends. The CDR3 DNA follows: TGTGCCAGCAGCTTAGACAGGGTCACAGATACGCAGTATTTT. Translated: CASSLDRVTDTQYF. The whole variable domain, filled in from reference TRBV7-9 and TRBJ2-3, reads DTGVSQNPRHKITKRGQNVTFRCDPISEHNRLYWYRQTLGQGPEFLTYFQNEAQLEKSRLLSDRFSAERPKGSFSTLEIQRTEQGDSAMYLCASSLDRVTDTQYFGPGTRLTVL.

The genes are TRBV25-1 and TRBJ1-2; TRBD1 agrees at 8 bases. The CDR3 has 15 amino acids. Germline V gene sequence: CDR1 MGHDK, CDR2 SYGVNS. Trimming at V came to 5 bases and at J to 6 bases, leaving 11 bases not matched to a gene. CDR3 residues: CASSPDSTGVHGYTF. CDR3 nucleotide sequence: TGTGCCAGCAGTCCGGACTCGACAGGGGTCCATGGCTACACCTTC.

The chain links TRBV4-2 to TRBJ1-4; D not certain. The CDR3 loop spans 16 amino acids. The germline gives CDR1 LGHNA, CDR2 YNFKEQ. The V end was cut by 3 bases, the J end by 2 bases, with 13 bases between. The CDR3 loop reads CASSHAGRRTNEKLFF. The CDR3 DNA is TGTGCCAGCAGCCATGCGGGCCGGCGGACTAATGAAAAACTGTTTTTT.

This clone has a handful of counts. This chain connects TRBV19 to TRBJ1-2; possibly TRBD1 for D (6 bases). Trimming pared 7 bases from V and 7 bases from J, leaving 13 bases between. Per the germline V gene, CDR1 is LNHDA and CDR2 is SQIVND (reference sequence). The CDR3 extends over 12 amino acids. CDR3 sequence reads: CASNGGGLGYTF. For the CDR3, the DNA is TGTGCCAGTAATGGGGGGGGCCTTGGCTACACCTTC.

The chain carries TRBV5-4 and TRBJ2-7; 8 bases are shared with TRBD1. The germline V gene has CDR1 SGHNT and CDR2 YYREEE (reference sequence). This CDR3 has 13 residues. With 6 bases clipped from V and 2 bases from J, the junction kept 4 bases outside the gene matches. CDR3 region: CASTRQGTYEQYF. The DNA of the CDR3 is TGTGCCAGCACAAGACAGGGGACCTACGAGCAGTACTTC.

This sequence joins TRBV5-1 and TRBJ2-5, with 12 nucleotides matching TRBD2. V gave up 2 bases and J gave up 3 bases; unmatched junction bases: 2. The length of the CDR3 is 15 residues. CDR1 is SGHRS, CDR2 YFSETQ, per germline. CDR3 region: CASSFRLAGEETQYF. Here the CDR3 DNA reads TGCGCCAGCAGCTTCAGACTAGCGGGAGAAGAGACCCAGTACTTC.

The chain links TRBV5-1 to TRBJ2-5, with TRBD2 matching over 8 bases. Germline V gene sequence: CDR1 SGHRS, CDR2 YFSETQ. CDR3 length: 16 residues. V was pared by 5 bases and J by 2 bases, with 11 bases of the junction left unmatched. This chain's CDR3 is CASSLAASGLQETQYF. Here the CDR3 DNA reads TGCGCCAGCAGTCTGGCGGCTAGCGGGTTACAAGAGACCCAGTACTTC.

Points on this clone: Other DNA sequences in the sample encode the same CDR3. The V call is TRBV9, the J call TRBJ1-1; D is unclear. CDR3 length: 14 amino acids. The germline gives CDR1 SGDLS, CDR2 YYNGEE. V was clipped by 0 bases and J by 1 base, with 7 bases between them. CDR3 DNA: TGTGCCAGCAGCGTAGGTCGGGGGAACACTGAAGCTTTCTTT. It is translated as CASSVGRGNTEAFF. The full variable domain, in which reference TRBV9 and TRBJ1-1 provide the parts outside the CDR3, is DSGVTQTPKHLITATGQRVTLRCSPRSGDLSVYWYQQSLDQGLQFLIQYYNGEERAKGNILERFSAQQFPDLHSELNLSSLELGDSALYFCASSVGRGNTEAFFGQGTRLTVV.

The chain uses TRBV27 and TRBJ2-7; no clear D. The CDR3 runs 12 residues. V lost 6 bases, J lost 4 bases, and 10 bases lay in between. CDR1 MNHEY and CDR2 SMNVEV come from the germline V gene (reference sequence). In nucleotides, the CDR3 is TGTGCCAGCAGGTCGCTCGGGTACGAGCAGTACTTC. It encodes CASRSLGYEQYF.